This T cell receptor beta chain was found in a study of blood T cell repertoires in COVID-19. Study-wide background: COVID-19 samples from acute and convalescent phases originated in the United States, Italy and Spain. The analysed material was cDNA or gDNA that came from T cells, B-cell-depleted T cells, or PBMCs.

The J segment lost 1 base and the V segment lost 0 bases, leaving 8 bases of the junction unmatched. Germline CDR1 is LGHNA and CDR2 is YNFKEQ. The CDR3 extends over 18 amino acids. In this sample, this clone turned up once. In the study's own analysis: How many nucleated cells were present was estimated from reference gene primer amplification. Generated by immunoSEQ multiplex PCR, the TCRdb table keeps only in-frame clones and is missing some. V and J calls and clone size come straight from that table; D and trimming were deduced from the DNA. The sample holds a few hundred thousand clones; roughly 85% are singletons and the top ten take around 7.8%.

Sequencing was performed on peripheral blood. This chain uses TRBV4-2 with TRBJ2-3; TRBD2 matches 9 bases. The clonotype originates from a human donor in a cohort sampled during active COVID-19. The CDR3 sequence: CASSQDPPERGGTDTQYF. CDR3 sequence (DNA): TGTGCCAGCAGCCAAGATCCGCCGGAGCGGGGGGGCACAGATACGCAGTATTTT.